Reported below is one TCR beta chain. TCRdb passed the 5' RACE reads through MiXCR, listing each CDR3 protein once. The sample lists 250,000 or so distinct CDR3 sequences; approximately 19% were seen once. The CDR3 sequence is 13 residues long. The V end was cut by 5 bases, the J end by 2 bases, with 10 bases between. CDR1 is SEHNR and CDR2 is FQNEAQ in the germline V gene (reference sequence). The data are from a study of T-cell memory formation after mild COVID-19. Looking at the study overall: There were largely donor-specific TCR clusters.

The chain couples TRBV7-9 to TRBJ2-7; D possibly corresponds to TRBD2 (5 bases). The sample was PBMCs or a T cell subset sorted from them (not recorded which). This sequence was found in a young man who had mild COVID-19 (a few samples of this study predate the infection). Cell type and time point are not known. The CDR3 is CASSPPGTYEQYF. Written as DNA, the CDR3 is TGTGCCAGCAGCCCCCCGGGGACCTACGAGCAGTACTTC.